Shown below are 30 T cell receptor beta chains from a single sample sequenced in a study of T-cell reconstitution after alpha-beta-depleted transplantation in children. A TCRbeta library incorporating unique molecular identifiers was prepared. TCRdb itself ran the PCR reads through MiXCR, one entry per CDR3 protein. The sample gives 200,000 to 250,000 distinct CDR3 sequences, approximately 9.8% of which show up once; approximately 4.7% is in the top ten. The material sequenced was PBMCs from the stem cell graft donor, taken from the stem cell graft. These TCRs come from a human donor who donated a stem cell graft to a child with SCID.

This clonotype has a count of ten or more. The V call is TRBV5-1, the J call TRBJ2-6; D ambiguous. Germline CDR1 SGHRS, CDR2 YFSETQ. The CDR3 spans 18 residues. V lost 4 bases, J lost 2 bases, and 19 bases lay in between. In DNA, the CDR3 is TGCGCCAGCAGCGGTAGATGTTGCGGAGCAACTGGGGCCAACGTCCTGACTTTC. Amino acids: CASSGRCCGATGANVLTF.

This clonotype was counted at least ten times. This rearrangement joins TRBV5-1 to TRBJ2-1, with a possible D match to TRBD1 (6 bases). This CDR3 has 15 amino acids. The germline V and J ends were trimmed by 5 bases and 2 bases, with 14 bases remaining between them. Looked up from germline, CDR1 is SGHRS and CDR2 is YFSETQ. CDR3 loop: CASRQGQHAYNEQFF. DNA for the CDR3: TGCGCCAGCAGACAAGGACAGCACGCCTACAATGAGCAGTTCTTC.

This clonotype has at least ten counts. The rearrangement links TRBV10-3 to TRBJ2-5, with no clear D. The V and J ends lost 3 bases and 3 bases respectively, with 8 bases between them. The CDR3 totals 13 residues. Germline loops: CDR1 ENHRY, CDR2 SYGVKD. In DNA, the CDR3 is TGTGCCATCAGTGATTCGGTCGAAGAGACCCAGTACTTC. It specifies CAISDSVEETQYF.

This clonotype has ten or more counts. V usage is TRBV5-5 and J usage is TRBJ1-5, with D possibly TRBD1 on 6 matching bases. This CDR3 has 15 amino acids. Germline V gene sequence: CDR1 SGHKS, CDR2 YYEKEE (reference sequence). V lost 4 bases, J lost 7 bases, and 18 bases lay in between. The CDR3 nucleotides are TGTGCCAGCAGCCCCGGGGGGCCGTCTAACCAGCCCCAGCATTTT. Protein: CASSPGGPSNQPQHF.

In its sample, this clonotype was seen a few times. The chain combines TRBV6-5 with TRBJ2-7; either TRBD1 or TRBD2 may fit D (5 bases each). The germline V and J ends were trimmed by 1 base and 7 bases, with 17 bases remaining between them. The CDR3 extends over 15 amino acids. Germline V gene sequence: CDR1 MNHEY, CDR2 SVGAGI. Here the CDR3 DNA reads TGTGCCAGCAGTTACTTCAGGGCCTCCCCGGGGGAGCAGTACTTC. Translation: CASSYFRASPGEQYF.

This clonotype was detected ten times or more. The chain uses TRBV5-1 and TRBJ2-7, with a possible D match to TRBD2 (5 bases). The germline V gene has CDR1 SGHRS and CDR2 YFSETQ. With 3 bases removed from V and 0 bases from J, the gap between germline ends came to 13 bases. CDR3 length: 15 amino acids. Written as DNA, the CDR3 is TGCGCCAGCAGCTCCGGACTGCCCTTCTCCTACGAGCAGTACTTC. Translated: CASSSGLPFSYEQYF.

This clonotype was observed at least ten times. The chain combines TRBV5-1 with TRBJ1-1; TRBD1 aligns across 7 bases. Germline CDR1 reads SGHRS; CDR2 reads YFSETQ. The CDR3 is 14 amino acids. With 2 bases clipped from V and 3 bases from J, the junction kept 4 bases outside the gene matches. CDR3 coding DNA: TGCGCCAGCAGCTTAGAGGGGGCAGACACTGAAGCTTTCTTT. It is translated as CASSLEGADTEAFF.

This clonotype has ten or more counts. The gene calls are TRBV7-2 and TRBJ2-2, with TRBD1 identical over 9 bases. CDR1 SGHTA and CDR2 FQGNSA come from the germline V gene. This CDR3 is built from 16 residues. J gave up 4 bases and V 5 bases, and 8 bases lay outside the gene matches. The CDR3 protein is CASSTTGGAGTGELFF. CDR3 nucleotide sequence: TGTGCCAGCAGCACCACAGGGGGCGCGGGCACCGGGGAGCTGTTTTTT.

This clonotype was found a few times. The CDR3 DNA is TGCGCCAGCCTAAGGGGGATACGGTATAGCAATCAGCCCCAGCATTTT. This encodes CASLRGIRYSNQPQHF. The chain carries TRBV5-1 and TRBJ1-5; a weak D match, TRBD1 (6 bases). Germline V gene data show CDR1 as SGHRS and CDR2 as YFSETQ. Trimming shortened V by 7 bases and J by 0 bases, and 17 bases separated the two germline ends. The CDR3 covers 16 residues.

This clonotype has at least ten counts. The chain recombines TRBV5-1 with TRBJ1-1; a possible D gene is TRBD1 (5 bases). V shed 2 bases and J shed 1 base, with 9 bases lying between them. The CDR3 spans 14 residues. Germline V gene lookup returns CDR1 SGHRS and CDR2 YFSETQ. CDR3 sequence: CASSFPGKNTEAFF. The CDR3 coding sequence is TGCGCCAGCAGCTTTCCAGGGAAGAACACTGAAGCTTTCTTT. Combining the CDR3 with reference TRBV5-1 and TRBJ1-1 gives the whole variable domain KAGVTQTPRYLIKTRGQQVTLSCSPISGHRSVSWYQQTPGQGLQFLFEYFSETQRNKGNFPGRFSGRQFSNSRSEMNVSTLELGDSALYLCASSFPGKNTEAFFGQGTRLTVV.

The table lists this clonotype with many counts. The chain combines TRBV7-9 with TRBJ1-2, with TRBD1 identical over 7 bases. The CDR3 runs to 17 residues. The germline gives CDR1 SEHNR, CDR2 FQNEAQ (reference sequence). Trimming took 5 bases from V and 4 from J; bases not matched to a gene: 16. CDR3 amino acids: CASSPGPGQRISYGYTF. The CDR3 coding sequence is TGTGCCAGCAGCCCAGGTCCGGGACAGAGGATCTCCTATGGCTACACCTTC.

This clonotype was detected many times. The chain links TRBV5-1 to TRBJ2-2, with 9 bases identical to TRBD1. V was clipped by 3 bases and J by 4 bases; unmatched bases: 10. Germline V gives CDR1 SGHRS, CDR2 YFSETQ. There are 17 residues in the CDR3. CDR3 bases: TGCGCCAGCAGCTGGCCTCCCGGACAGGGGATCACCGGGGAGCTGTTTTTT. This gives the protein CASSWPPGQGITGELFF.

This clonotype appeared many times. This chain uses TRBV2 with TRBJ1-1; unclear D gene. Trimming took 2 bases from V and 0 from J, leaving 7 bases between them. The germline CDR1 and CDR2 sequences are SNHLY and FYNNEI. CDR3 size: 14 residues. The CDR3 region is CASSETLVNTEAFF. CDR3 nucleotide sequence: TGTGCCAGCAGTGAAACGCTGGTGAACACTGAAGCTTTCTTT.

This clonotype was seen at least ten times. The chain links TRBV18 to TRBJ2-5; D perhaps matches TRBD1 (6 bases). Trimming stripped 8 bases from V and 4 bases from J, with 11 bases between. The CDR3 covers 12 residues. Germline V lookup: CDR1 KGHSH, CDR2 LQKENI. As DNA, the CDR3 is TGTGCCAGCGCTAGCAGGGGAGAGACCCAGTACTTC. Encoded protein: CASASRGETQYF.

The V gene is TRBV4-1, the J gene TRBJ2-3; possibly TRBD2 for D (6 bases). Germline values: CDR1 MGHRA, CDR2 YSYEKL. CDR3 size: 16 residues. V gave up 1 base and J gave up 3 bases, with 14 bases separating them. CDR3 in amino acids: CASSQVGGVGTDTQYF. The CDR3, as DNA: TGCGCCAGCAGCCAAGTCGGAGGGGTGGGAACAGATACGCAGTATTTT.

This clonotype was recorded many times. J is TRBJ2-1 and V is TRBV9; D may be TRBD2 (6 bases). In germline, CDR1 is SGDLS, CDR2 YYNGEE. V was trimmed by 0 bases and J by 1 base, leaving 14 bases between them. The CDR3 has 17 residues. In DNA form, the CDR3 reads TGTGCCAGCAGCGTAGGAGGCAGGGCGGGGTCCTACAATGAGCAGTTCTTC. Translated: CASSVGGRAGSYNEQFF. The full variable domain, its missing parts supplied by reference TRBV9 and TRBJ2-1, is DSGVTQTPKHLITATGQRVTLRCSPRSGDLSVYWYQQSLDQGLQFLIQYYNGEERAKGNILERFSAQQFPDLHSELNLSSLELGDSALYFCASSVGGRAGSYNEQFFGPGTRLTVL.

This clonotype appeared many times. The chain couples TRBV3-1 to TRBJ2-2; D remains unclear. Germline-derived CDR1 and CDR2 are LGHDT and YNNKEL (reference sequence). Trimming took 2 bases from V and 4 from J, leaving 8 bases between them. The CDR3 loop spans 14 amino acids. CDR3 nucleotides: TGTGCCAGCAGCCAATGGTCTGTCACCGGGGAGCTGTTTTTT. This encodes CASSQWSVTGELFF.

The sample holds many counts of this clonotype. The chain couples TRBV19 to TRBJ1-1; D might be TRBD1 (5 bases). There are 17 residues in the CDR3. V lost 4 bases, J lost 6 bases, and 24 bases lay in between. The germline CDR1 and CDR2 sequences are LNHDA and SQIVND (reference sequence). The CDR3 reads CASSTQTGRDSASEAFF. CDR3 nucleotides: TGTGCCAGTAGTACGCAAACAGGTCGCGATTCGGCTTCTGAAGCTTTCTTT.

This clonotype has a count of ten or more. This CDR3 reads CSARDTAPSTDTQYF. In DNA form, the CDR3 reads TGCAGTGCTAGAGATACAGCGCCTAGCACAGATACGCAGTATTTT. This sequence joins TRBV20-1 and TRBJ2-3; no reliable D call. This CDR3 is built from 15 residues. V was clipped by 0 bases and J by 0 bases, with 10 bases between them. Germline CDR1 reads DFQATT; CDR2 reads SNEGSKA (reference sequence).

Many counts were recorded for this clonotype. The DNA for the CDR3 is TGTGCCAGCAGGATGGACACCGGGGAGCTGTTTTTT. Its translation is CASRMDTGELFF. This chain connects TRBV12-3 or TRBV12-4 to TRBJ2-2, with unresolved D. The CDR3 runs to 12 residues. V dropped 6 bases and J dropped 3 bases, with 5 bases sitting between them.

In this sample, this clonotype turned up many times. J is TRBJ2-1 and V is TRBV7-2, with 8 bases aligning to TRBD2. CDR1 and CDR2 from the germline V gene are SGHTA and FQGNSA. V shed 1 base and J 5 bases; nucleotides not matched to a gene: 4. CDR3 size: 15 residues. In nucleotides, the CDR3 is TGTGCCAGCAGCTTAGGGACTAGCAGCGACAATGAGCAGTTCTTC. Protein product: CASSLGTSSDNEQFF.

This clonotype showed up many times. This rearrangement joins TRBV5-5 to TRBJ2-5; D is unclear. The germline V and J ends were trimmed by 2 bases and 5 bases, with 22 bases remaining between them. Germline V CDR1 and CDR2: SGHKS, YYEKEE (reference sequence). The CDR3 has 17 amino acids. The CDR3 region has the DNA TGTGCCAGCAGCTTTGGGCTTGTAGAAGGCCTTGTGGAGACCCAGTACTTC. The encoded protein is CASSFGLVEGLVETQYF.

This clonotype was seen repeatedly, ten times or more. The chain carries TRBV20-1 and TRBJ1-5; possibly TRBD1 for D (5 bases). Germline CDR1 and CDR2: DFQATT and SNEGSKA (reference sequence). CDR3 length equals 13 residues. The germline V and J ends were trimmed by 5 bases and 3 bases, with 11 bases remaining between them. The CDR3 DNA sequence: TGCAGTGCTTGGGACGGCTTCAATCAGCCCCAGCATTTT. Protein sequence: CSAWDGFNQPQHF.

This clonotype was seen many times. The chain combines TRBV6-2 or TRBV6-3 with TRBJ2-3, with 8 positions matching TRBD1. The CDR3 runs 15 residues. From germline, CDR1 is MNHEY and CDR2 SVGEGT. V shed 5 bases, J shed 4 bases, and the junction held 8 bases outside the gene matches. Here the CDR3 DNA reads TGTGCCAGCAGTGGGGCAACAGGGGGGCCAGATACGCAGTATTTT. Translation: CASSGATGGPDTQYF.

In this sample, this clonotype turned up many times. This rearrangement joins TRBV5-1 to TRBJ2-1, with TRBD1 identical over 7 bases. The CDR3 spans 15 residues. The germline V gene has CDR1 SGHRS and CDR2 YFSETQ. V lost 0 bases and J lost 4; bases outside the gene matches: 4. The DNA of the CDR3 is TGCGCCAGCAGCTTGGAGGGGGCCCGATACAATGAGCAGTTCTTC. It is translated as CASSLEGARYNEQFF.

Ten or more counts support this clonotype. The chain carries TRBV25-1 and TRBJ1-2; possible D gene TRBD1, 5 bases. Looked up from germline, CDR1 is MGHDK and CDR2 is SYGVNS. V was cut by 1 base and J by 7 bases, with 19 bases left in between. The CDR3 has 16 residues. The CDR3 bases are TGTGCCAGCAGTGAATCAAACCGGGGCCGGTGGGGTGGCTACACCTTC. Translated: CASSESNRGRWGGYTF.

On this clonotype itself: This may come from a read error, since a much larger clone is one base off. This rearrangement joins TRBV7-9 to TRBJ1-2; possibly TRBD1 for D (5 bases). Trimming stripped 4 bases from V and 12 bases from J, with 15 bases between. The CDR3 length is 12 residues. The germline V gene encodes CDR1 SEHNR and CDR2 FQNEAQ (reference sequence). CDR3 sequence (DNA): TGTGCCAGCAGCTCCCGTTCCGGGGACGACACCTTC. Protein: CASSSRSGDDTF.

This clonotype appeared many times. The genes are TRBV18 and TRBJ1-2; D remains unclear. The V and J ends lost 3 bases and 1 base respectively, with 9 bases between them. Germline values: CDR1 KGHSH, CDR2 LQKENI. The CDR3 consists of 14 residues. CDR3 region: CASSPSGSNYGYTF. The CDR3 DNA sequence: TGTGCCAGCTCACCCTCGGGGAGTAACTATGGCTACACCTTC.

Many counts were recorded for this clonotype. This chain uses TRBV20-1 with TRBJ2-3; D remains ambiguous. The CDR3 runs to 10 residues. Germline values: CDR1 DFQATT, CDR2 SNEGSKA (reference sequence). V lost 5 bases to trimming and J lost 4 bases, with 4 bases between them. DNA of the CDR3: TGCAGTGCTGTCCCAGATACGCAGTATTTT. This gives the protein CSAVPDTQYF.

The sample holds many counts of this clonotype. This chain joins TRBV2 and TRBJ1-1; D is unresolved. Germline V gene lookup returns CDR1 SNHLY and CDR2 FYNNEI. This CDR3 region has 15 residues. V shed 0 bases and J shed 1 base, with 9 bases lying between them. The CDR3 region has the DNA TGTGCCAGCAGTGAAGCGCTTCGCAGGAACACTGAAGCTTTCTTT. Translated, it gives CASSEALRRNTEAFF. Drawing the rest from reference TRBV2 and TRBJ1-1, the complete variable domain is EPEVTQTPSHQVTQMGQEVILRCVPISNHLYFYWYRQILGQKVEFLVSFYNNEISEKSEIFDDQFSVERPDGSNFTLKIRSTKLEDSAMYFCASSEALRRNTEAFFGQGTRLTVV.